This TCR beta chain was retrieved from a study of Ad26.COV2.S vaccination and SARS-CoV-2 variants. About the research overall: Donor got 5x10^10 or 1x10^11 viral particles of Ad26.COV2.S. General observations from the study: Once vaccination had occurred, spike-specific CD8+ and CD4+ T cell responses reportedly showed substantial breadth. People who got the vaccine had more spike-specific TCR breadth than people who got placebo.

The protocol was immunoSEQ multiplex PCR, while the TCRdb copy is restricted to in-frame clones and leaves out a portion. This repertoire shows some 420,000 clones, over 75% found once; its top ten account for about 4%. A note on this clone: Its antigen is currently unknown.

Germline CDR1 and CDR2: LGHDT and YNNKEL (reference sequence). The V gene lost 4 bases and the J gene lost 0 bases, with 11 bases spanning the gap. This CDR3 is built from 15 residues. Stated treatment: about 20 received Ad26.COV2.S at low or high dose, single or two shots; about 5 received placebo; per-sample allocation not given. Sampling happened 63 days after the first vaccine or placebo injection. This specimen consisted of peripheral blood, obtained in a trial of Ad26.COV2.S vaccine versus placebo. The source is a person between 18 and 65 years old who received the Ad26.COV2.S COVID-19 vaccine or a placebo. The V call is TRBV3-1 (or the pseudogene TRBV3-2), the J call TRBJ2-3; unclear D gene. Here the CDR3 reads CASSPMQMSTDTQYF. The CDR3 bases are TGTGCCAGCAGCCCGATGCAAATGAGCACAGATACGCAGTATTTT.